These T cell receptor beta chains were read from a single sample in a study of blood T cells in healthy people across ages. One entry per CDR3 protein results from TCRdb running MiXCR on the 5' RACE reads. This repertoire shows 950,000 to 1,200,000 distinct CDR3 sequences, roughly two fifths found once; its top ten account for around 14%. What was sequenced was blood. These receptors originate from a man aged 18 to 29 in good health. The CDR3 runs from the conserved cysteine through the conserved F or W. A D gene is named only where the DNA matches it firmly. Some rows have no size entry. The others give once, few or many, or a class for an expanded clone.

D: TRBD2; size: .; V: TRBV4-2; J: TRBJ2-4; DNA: TGTGCCAGCAGCCAAGACCCAGCTAGCGGGGGGAACATTCAGTACTTC; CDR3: CASSQDPASGGNIQYF
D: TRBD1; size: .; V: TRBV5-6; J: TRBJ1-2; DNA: TGTGCCAGCAGCCCGGATTCAACAGGGGTATCGCGCTACACCTTC; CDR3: CASSPDSTGVSRYTF
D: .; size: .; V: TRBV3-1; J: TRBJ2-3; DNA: TGTGCCAGCAGCCACGACACAGCGACAGATACGCAGTATTTT; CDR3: CASSHDTATDTQYF
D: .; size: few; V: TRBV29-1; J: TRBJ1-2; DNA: TGCAGCGTTTCCGGGAGATTAAACTATGGCTACACCTTC; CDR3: CSVSGRLNYGYTF
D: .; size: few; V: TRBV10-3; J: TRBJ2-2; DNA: TGTGCCATCAGTGCCCCCGGGCAGAACACCGGGGAGCTGTTTTTT; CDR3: CAISAPGQNTGELFF
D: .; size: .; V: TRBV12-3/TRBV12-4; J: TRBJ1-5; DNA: TGTGCCAGCAGCAGTCCAGGAGATCAGCCCCAGCATTTT; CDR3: CASSSPGDQPQHF
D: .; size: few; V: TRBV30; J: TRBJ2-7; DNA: TGTGCCTGGAGTGTATGGATGGACGAGCAGTACTTC; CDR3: CAWSVWMDEQYF
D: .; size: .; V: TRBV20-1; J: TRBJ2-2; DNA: TGCGGATCCGGAACAGAGCTCGACGGGGAGCTGTTTTTT; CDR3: CGSGTELDGELFF
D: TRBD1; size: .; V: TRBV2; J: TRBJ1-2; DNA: TGTGCCAGCAGTGAGGGACAGGGAGTCCCTGGCTACACCTTC; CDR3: CASSEGQGVPGYTF
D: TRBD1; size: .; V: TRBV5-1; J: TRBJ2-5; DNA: TGCGCCACCCCCTGGGGCAGGGGGCGAGAGACCCAGTACTTC; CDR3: CATPWGRGRETQYF
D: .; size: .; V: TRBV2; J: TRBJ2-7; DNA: TGTGCCAGCAGTGATTTTACGAGCTCCTACAATGAGCAGTACTTC; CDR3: CASSDFTSSYNEQYF
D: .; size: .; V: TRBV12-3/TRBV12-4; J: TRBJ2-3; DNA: TGTGCCAGCAGCCCAACCCACGATAACACAGATACGCAGTATTTT; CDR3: CASSPTHDNTDTQYF
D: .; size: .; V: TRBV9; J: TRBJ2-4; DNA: TGTGCCAGCAGCACCACAGGGTACACGTCCCCGTACTTC; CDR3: CASSTTGYTSPYF
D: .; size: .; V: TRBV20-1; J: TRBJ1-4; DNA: TGCAGTGCTCAGCAGATGAAACTGTTTTTT; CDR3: CSAQQMKLFF
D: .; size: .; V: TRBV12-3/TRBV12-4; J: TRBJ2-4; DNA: TGTGCCAGCAGTTTAGGGGTCATTCAGTACTTC; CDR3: CASSLGVIQYF
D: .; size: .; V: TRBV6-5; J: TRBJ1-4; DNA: TGTGCCAGCAGTTCCGGGCCGGGGGAGGGGAAACTGTTTTTT; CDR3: CASSSGPGEGKLFF
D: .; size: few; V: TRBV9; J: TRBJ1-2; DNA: TGTGCCAGCAGCGTAGATCCCTCGGCAACCTATGGCTACACCTTC; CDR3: CASSVDPSATYGYTF
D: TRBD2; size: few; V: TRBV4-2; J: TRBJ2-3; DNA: TGTGCCAGCAGCCAAGATCTGGGGGGGGACACAGATACGCAGTATTTT; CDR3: CASSQDLGGDTDTQYF
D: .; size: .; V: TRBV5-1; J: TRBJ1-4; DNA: TGCGCCAGCAGCCCGCGTGGGGATCGCGAAAAACTGTTTTTT; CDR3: CASSPRGDREKLFF
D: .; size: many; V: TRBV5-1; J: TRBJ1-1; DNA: TGCGCCAGCAGCCTTTCCTGGGGGGCGAGGACTGAAGCTTTCTTT; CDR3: CASSLSWGARTEAFF
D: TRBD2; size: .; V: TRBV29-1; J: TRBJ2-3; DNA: TGCAGCGTTAGAGCGGGGGCAGATACGCAGTATTTT; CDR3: CSVRAGADTQYF
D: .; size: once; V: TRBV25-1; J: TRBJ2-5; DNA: TGTGCCAGCAGTATCACAGGGAGAGAGACCCAGTACTTC; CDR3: CASSITGRETQYF
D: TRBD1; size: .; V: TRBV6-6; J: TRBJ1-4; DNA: TGTGTCAGCAGTTACCGTCAGAGGGACAGGAAACTGTTTTTT; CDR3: CVSSYRQRDRKLFF
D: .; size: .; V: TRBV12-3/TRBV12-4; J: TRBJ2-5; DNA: TGTGCCAGCAGTTCTAGGGGAGACGGGGAGACCCAGTACTTC; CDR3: CASSSRGDGETQYF
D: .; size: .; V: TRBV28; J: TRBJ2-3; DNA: TGTGCCAGCAGTTTAGACCCGAAGGACCTCACAGATACGCAGTATTTT; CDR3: CASSLDPKDLTDTQYF
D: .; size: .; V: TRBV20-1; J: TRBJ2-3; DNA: TGCAGTGCCCAAGCCCGGGGAATGGACACAGATACGCAGTATTTT; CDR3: CSAQARGMDTDTQYF
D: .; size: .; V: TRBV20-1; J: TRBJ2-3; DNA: TGCAGTGCTAGACGGGACACCCGCACAGATACGCAGTATTTT; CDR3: CSARRDTRTDTQYF
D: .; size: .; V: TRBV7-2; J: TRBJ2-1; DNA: TGTGCCAGCAGCTTAGGGGGAGAGGGGAGACAGTTCTTC; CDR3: CASSLGGEGRQFF
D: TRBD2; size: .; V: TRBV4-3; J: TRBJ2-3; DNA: TGCGCCAGCAGCCCCAGGGAGGGAACGGCAACAGATACGCAGTATTTT; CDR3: CASSPREGTATDTQYF
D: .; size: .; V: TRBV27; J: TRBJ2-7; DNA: TGTGCCAGCAGTTTATATCCCCGGGACATATACAATGAGCAGTACTTC; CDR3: CASSLYPRDIYNEQYF
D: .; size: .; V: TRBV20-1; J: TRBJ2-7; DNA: TGCAGTGCTAGAGAGTCCTACGAGCGGTACTTC; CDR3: CSARESYERYF
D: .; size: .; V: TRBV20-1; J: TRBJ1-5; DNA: TGCAGTGCTAGACGCGAGACGGGACCCCAGCATTTT; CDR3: CSARRETGPQHF
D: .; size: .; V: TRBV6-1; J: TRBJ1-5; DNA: TGTGCCAGCAGTGAATCTGGAATGGCTCAGCCCCAGCATTTT; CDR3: CASSESGMAQPQHF
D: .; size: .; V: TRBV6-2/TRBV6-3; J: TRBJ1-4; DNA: TGTGCCAGCAGTTACTCCGGACAGTTTAATGAAAAACTGTTTTTT; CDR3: CASSYSGQFNEKLFF
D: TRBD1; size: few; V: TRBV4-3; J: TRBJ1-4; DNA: TGCGCCAGCAGCCAAGGCACAGGGGAGTGGGAAAAACTGTTTTTT; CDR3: CASSQGTGEWEKLFF
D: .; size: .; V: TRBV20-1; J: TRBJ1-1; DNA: TGCAGTGCTAGGGCACCCAGGGGGAACACTGAAGCTTTCTTT; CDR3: CSARAPRGNTEAFF
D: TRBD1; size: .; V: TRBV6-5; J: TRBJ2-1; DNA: TGTGCCAGCAGGCGGACAGGCCGAAACAATGAGCAGTTCTTC; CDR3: CASRRTGRNNEQFF
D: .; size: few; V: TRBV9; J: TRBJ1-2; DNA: TGTGCCAGCACGAGACAGCCAGAACCCTATGGCTACACCTTC; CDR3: CASTRQPEPYGYTF
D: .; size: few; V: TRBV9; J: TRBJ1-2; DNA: TGTGCCAGCAGCACATACGTCAAGGGCTACACCTTC; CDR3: CASSTYVKGYTF
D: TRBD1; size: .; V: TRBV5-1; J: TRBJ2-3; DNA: TGCGCCAGCAGCTTGAGCAGGGGGCGGCCAGCTAGCACAGATACGCAGTATTTT; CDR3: CASSLSRGRPASTDTQYF
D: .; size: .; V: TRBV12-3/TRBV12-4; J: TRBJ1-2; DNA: TGTGCCAGCAGCCCCTTCCTGAGGGGTATTTATGGCTACACCTTC; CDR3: CASSPFLRGIYGYTF
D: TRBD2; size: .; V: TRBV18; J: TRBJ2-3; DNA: TGTGCCAGCCCACCCCCGGGACTAACTTATACGCAGTATTTT; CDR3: CASPPPGLTYTQYF
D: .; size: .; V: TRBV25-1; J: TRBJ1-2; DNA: TGTGCCAGCCAGACAGGCCCCTCTGGCTACACCTTC; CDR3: CASQTGPSGYTF
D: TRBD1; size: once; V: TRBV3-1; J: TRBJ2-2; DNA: TGTGCCAGCAGCCCCCACAGGGGGTACACCGGGGAGCTGTTTTTT; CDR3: CASSPHRGYTGELFF
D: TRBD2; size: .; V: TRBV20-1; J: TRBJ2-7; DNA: TGCAGTACTAGAGATTGGACTAGCGGGGGGGACTCCTACAATGAGCAGTACTTC; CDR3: CSTRDWTSGGDSYNEQYF